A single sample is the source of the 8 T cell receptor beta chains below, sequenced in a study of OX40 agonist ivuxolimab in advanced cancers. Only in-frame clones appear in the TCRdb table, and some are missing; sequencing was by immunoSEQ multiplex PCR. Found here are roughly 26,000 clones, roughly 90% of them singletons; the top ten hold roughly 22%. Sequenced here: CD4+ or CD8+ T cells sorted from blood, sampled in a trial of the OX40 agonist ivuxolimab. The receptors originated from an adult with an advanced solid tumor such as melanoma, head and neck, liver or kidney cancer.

As DNA, the CDR3 is TGCAGCGTTGAAGCGATCCACGGACAGGGGAGTCTAGCCCGCTCCTACGAGCAGTACTTC. Translation: CSVEAIHGQGSLARSYEQYF. This chain uses TRBV29-1 with TRBJ2-7, with 9 bases that match TRBD1. The CDR3 is 20 amino acids. With V trimmed by 1 base and J by 0 bases, 19 bases remained unmatched. Germline V gene sequence: CDR1 SQVTM, CDR2 ANQGSEA.

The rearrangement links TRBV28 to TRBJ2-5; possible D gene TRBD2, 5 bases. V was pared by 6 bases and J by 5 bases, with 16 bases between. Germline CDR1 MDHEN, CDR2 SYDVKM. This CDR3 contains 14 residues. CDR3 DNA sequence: TGTGCCAGCAGATCGAAACTAGTAATGGAGACCCAGTACTTC. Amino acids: CASRSKLVMETQYF.

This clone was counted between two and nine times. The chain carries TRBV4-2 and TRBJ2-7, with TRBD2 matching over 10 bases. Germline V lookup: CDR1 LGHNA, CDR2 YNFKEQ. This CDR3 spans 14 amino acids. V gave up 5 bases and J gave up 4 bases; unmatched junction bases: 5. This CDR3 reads CASSFGLAAYEQYF. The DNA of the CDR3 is TGTGCCAGCAGCTTTGGACTAGCGGCTTACGAGCAGTACTTC.

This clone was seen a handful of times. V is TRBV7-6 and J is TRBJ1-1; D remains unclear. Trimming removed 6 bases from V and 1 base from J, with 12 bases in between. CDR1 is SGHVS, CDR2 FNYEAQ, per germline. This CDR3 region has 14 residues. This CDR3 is CASRPPDGNTEAFF. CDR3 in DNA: TGTGCCAGCAGACCACCTGACGGGAACACTGAAGCTTTCTTT.

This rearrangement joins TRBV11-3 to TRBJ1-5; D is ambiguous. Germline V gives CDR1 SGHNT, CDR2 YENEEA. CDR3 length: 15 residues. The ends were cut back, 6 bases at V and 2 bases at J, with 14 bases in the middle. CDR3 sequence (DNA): TGTGCCAGCAGGGGGTTTGGGTTGGGCAATCAGCCCCAGCATTTT. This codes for CASRGFGLGNQPQHF.

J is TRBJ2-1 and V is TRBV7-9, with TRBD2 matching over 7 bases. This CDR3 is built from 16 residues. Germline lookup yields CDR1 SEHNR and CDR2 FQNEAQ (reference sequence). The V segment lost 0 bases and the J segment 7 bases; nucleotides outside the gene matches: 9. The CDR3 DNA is TGTGCCAGCAGCTTAGCGTTGGGGGAGGGCTGGAATGAGCAGTTCTTC. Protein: CASSLALGEGWNEQFF.

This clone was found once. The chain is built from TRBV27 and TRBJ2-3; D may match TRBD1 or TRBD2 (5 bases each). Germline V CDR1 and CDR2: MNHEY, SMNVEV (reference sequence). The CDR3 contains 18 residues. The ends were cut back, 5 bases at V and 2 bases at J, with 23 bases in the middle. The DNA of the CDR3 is TGTGCCAGCAGTCCCACGGGATGGGGCAGTGATAACACAGATACGCAGTATTTT. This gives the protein CASSPTGWGSDNTDTQYF.

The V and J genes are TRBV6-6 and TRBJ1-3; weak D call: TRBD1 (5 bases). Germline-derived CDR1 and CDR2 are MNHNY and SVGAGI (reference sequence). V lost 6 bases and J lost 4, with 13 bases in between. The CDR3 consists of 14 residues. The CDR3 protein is CASSLGTEGNTIYF. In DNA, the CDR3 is TGTGCCAGCAGCCTCGGGACTGAAGGAAACACCATATATTTT.